This TCR beta chain stems from a study of GPR56 and killer-like receptors on CD4 memory cells (dated by TCRdb to about 2019). Context from the whole study: According to the study's proposal, human CD4+ memory T-cell differentiation and cytokine production potential are marked by the progressive acquisition of KLRB1, KLRG1, GPR56 and then KLRF1. Healthy blood donors in the study were described as age-matched to the liver disease patients, whose median age was about 68 years. Study-level results and caveats: TCR repertoires overlapped especially between the late populations 4 and 5, and partly population 3. Clones dominating late populations 4 and 5 were also found in early populations 1 and 2, which the authors took as evidence for linear differentiation. Diversity and similarity analyses were restricted to the 100 most expanded clones per population rather than full repertoires. Clonal frequency started low in the marker-negative population and rose progressively along the proposed pathway, while TCRbeta diversity decreased accordingly.

About this clonotype: Its antigen specificity is not known.

The reads were generated on an Illumina HiSeq 2500. To build sequencing libraries, a previously published PCR protocol was used to amplify the recombined TCRbeta locus. From the authors' description of their analysis: Any read whose average quality score fell below 30 was discarded, and IMSEQ was used to process the reads that remained. Each clonotype was defined by Vbeta gene, Jbeta gene and CDR3 amino acid sequence. The Morisita-Horn index, computed on the top 100 expanded clones, was used to measure repertoire overlap between populations. Renyi diversity profiles calculated on the top 100 expanded clones were used to assess clonal diversity. TCRdb reprocessed the raw reads; every CDR3 protein sequence is a single record, and DNA is not supplied. The authors' filters were not applied to this entry. The sample table gives 2,400 or so distinct CDR3 sequences. The top ten clonotypes cover over 3.5% of the sample.

Before TCRbeta sequencing, fluorescence-activated cell sorting was used to enrich five KLR/GPR56-defined CD4+ populations. To test a linear memory differentiation pathway, TCRbeta repertoires were sequenced from five CD4+ T-cell subsets defined by expression of KLRB1, KLRG1, GPR56 and KLRF1. TCR-sequenced cells came from peripheral blood of healthy control individuals, reported as five donors in the TCRbeta analysis figure. The researchers collected heparinized peripheral blood and processed every sample within one hour of retrieval. Blood was diluted 1:2 in PBS, and peripheral blood mononuclear cells were then isolated from the diluted blood at room temperature by Biocoll density gradient centrifugation. Before flow sorting, freshly isolated PBMCs underwent magnetic sorting with anti-CD4 MicroBeads to enrich CD4+ T cells. A BD FACSAria II was used to sort CD4+ T cells enriched from PBMCs of healthy donors according to marker expression. For surface staining, the researchers used Miltenyi Biotec antibodies: anti-KLRB1 clone 191B8, anti-KLRF1 clone 4A4.D10 and anti-KLRG1 clone REA261.

The origin of this receptor is a human donor in good health. Sequencing input: memory CD4+ T cells from blood.

The CDR3 corresponds to CASSRIIAADTEAFF. The sequence links TRBV18 to TRBJ1-1. The CDR3 measures 15 amino acids from cysteine to phenylalanine. The protein alone is recorded here. CDR1 and CDR2, looked up from the germline V gene, are KGHSH and LQKENI.